The source of this T cell receptor beta chain is a study of T cells after yellow fever vaccination. Study background: Libraries from low-cell-number fractions were prepared with the SMART-Seq v4 Ultra Low Input RNA kit.

For TCR, cDNA came from 5'RACE template switching, which added a universal primer site and UMIs. TCRdb reprocessed the 5' RACE reads with MiXCR, giving one entry per CDR3 protein. Of hundreds of thousands of distinct CDR3 sequences listed, approximately 8% are singletons. Per germline, CDR1 MNHNS and CDR2 SASEGT. This CDR3 region has 13 residues. V gave up 7 bases and J gave up 5 bases, with 12 bases separating them. Study results and limitations: Most primary-vaccination clones reappeared after the booster (approximately 95% CD4, 88% CD8).

With respect to this clonotype: Its antigen is not known.

This chain connects TRBV6-1 to TRBJ2-1; D is ambiguous. The specimen comprised PBMCs, sampled around 45 days after the first yellow fever vaccination. The TCR originated in a man aged 18 to 35 who received the YFV17D yellow fever vaccine. Here the CDR3 reads CASTTSGDNEQFF. CDR3 DNA: TGTGCCAGCACCACTTCTGGGGACAATGAGCAGTTCTTC.